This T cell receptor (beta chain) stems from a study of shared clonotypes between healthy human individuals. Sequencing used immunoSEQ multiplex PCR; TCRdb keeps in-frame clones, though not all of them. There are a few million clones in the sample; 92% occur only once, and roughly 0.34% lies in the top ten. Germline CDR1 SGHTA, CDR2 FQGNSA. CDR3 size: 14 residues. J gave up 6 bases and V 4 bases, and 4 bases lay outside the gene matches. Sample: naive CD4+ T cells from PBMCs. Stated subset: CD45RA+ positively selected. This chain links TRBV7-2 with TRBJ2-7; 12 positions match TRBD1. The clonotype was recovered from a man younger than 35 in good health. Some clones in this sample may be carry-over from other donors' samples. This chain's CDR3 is CASSSGQGAGEQYF. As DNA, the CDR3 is TGTGCCAGCAGCTCGGGACAGGGGGCGGGCGAGCAGTACTTC.